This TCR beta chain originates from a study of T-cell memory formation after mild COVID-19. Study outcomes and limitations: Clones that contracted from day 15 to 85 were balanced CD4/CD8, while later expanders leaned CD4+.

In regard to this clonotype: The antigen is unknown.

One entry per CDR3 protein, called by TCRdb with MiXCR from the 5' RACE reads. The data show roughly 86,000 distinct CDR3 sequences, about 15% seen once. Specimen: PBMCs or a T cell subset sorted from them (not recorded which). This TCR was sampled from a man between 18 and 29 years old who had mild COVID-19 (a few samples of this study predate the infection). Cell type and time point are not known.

CDR3 protein: CASSFGHNTGELFF. CDR3 bases: TGCGCCAGCAGCTTCGGACACAACACCGGGGAGCTGTTTTTT. This rearrangement joins TRBV5-1 to TRBJ2-2; possibly TRBD1 for D (5 bases). The V and J ends lost 2 bases and 2 bases respectively, with 7 bases between them. The CDR3 is 14 residues long. CDR1 is SGHRS and CDR2 is YFSETQ in the germline V gene.